This T cell receptor beta chain came from a study of shared clonotypes between healthy human individuals. Study context: Each donor had three CD4 naive, three CD4 memory, two CD8 naive and one CD8 memory plate. Study-wide results and limits: Sequencing depth was predicted to influence how clonotypes are shared among donors.

This clone appeared a few times. Its antigen is not identified. Healthy HIV-negative adults with no recent acute infections or vaccinations were recruited as donors. A CD45RA-negative memory subset and a CD45RA+ naive subset were separated from the CD4+ cells. The CDR3 is 12 amino acids. Trimming shortened V by 4 bases and J by 14 bases, and 15 bases separated the two germline ends. CDR1 and CDR2 (germline): MDHEN, SYDVKM. Clones were read by immunoSEQ multiplex PCR, and TCRdb kept only the in-frame ones, dropping some. The top ten clones hold approximately 0.41% of a sample with roughly 2,300,000 clones, 85% to 95% of them seen once.

V and J are TRBV28 and TRBJ1-5; perhaps TRBD1 as D (5 bases). The sequence derives from a man in his late teens or twenties in good health. Some clones in this sample may be carry-over from other donors' samples. Sequencing was performed on naive CD4+ T cells from PBMCs. The sample's subset: CD45RA+ positively selected. In DNA, the CDR3 is TGTGCCAGCAGTTACGGGCTTGGGGGAGAGCATTTT. Amino acid sequence: CASSYGLGGEHF.